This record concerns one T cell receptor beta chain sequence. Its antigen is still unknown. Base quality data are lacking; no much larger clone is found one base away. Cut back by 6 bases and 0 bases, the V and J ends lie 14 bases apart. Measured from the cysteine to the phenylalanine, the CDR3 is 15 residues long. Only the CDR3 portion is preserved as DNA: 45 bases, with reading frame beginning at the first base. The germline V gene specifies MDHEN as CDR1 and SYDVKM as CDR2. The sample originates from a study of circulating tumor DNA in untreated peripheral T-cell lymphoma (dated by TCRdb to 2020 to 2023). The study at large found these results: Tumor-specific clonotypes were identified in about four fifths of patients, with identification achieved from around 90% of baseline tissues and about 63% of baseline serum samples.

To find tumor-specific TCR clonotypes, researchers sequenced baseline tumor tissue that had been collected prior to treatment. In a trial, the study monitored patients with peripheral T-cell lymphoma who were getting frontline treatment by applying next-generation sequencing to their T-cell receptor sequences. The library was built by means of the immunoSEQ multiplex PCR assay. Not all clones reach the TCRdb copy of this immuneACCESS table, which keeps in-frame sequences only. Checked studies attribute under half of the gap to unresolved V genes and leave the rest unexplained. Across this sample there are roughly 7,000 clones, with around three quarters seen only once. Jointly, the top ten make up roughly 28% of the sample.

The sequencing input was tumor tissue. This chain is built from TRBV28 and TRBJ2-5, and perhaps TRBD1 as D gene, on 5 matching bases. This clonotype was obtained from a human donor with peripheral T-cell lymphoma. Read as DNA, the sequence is TGTGCCAGCAGCCCTATCAGGGTGTACCAAGAGACCCAGTACTTC. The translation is CASSPIRVYQETQYF.